This passage covers 22 T cell receptor beta chains from one sample sequenced in a study of CD8 T cells in Susac syndrome. cDNA came from around 0.5 to 1 ug RNA primed by random hexamers. TCRdb passed the immunoSEQ multiplex PCR reads through MiXCR, listing each CDR3 protein once. The data show roughly 180,000 distinct CDR3 sequences, just under 95% seen once. Material for sequencing was CD4+ T cells from PBMCs. The source of these receptors is a human donor in good health.

V is TRBV24-1 and J is TRBJ2-7, with a possible D match to TRBD1 (6 bases). Germline V gene lookup returns CDR1 KGHDR and CDR2 SFDVKD. Trimming stripped 3 bases from V and 2 bases from J, with 13 bases between. CDR3 length: 15 residues. In DNA, the CDR3 is TGTGCCACCAGTGATCGGCAGGGGACACCCTACGAGCAGTACTTC. Translating it yields CATSDRQGTPYEQYF.

The chain links TRBV29-1 to TRBJ2-3; D unclear. Germline loops: CDR1 SQVTM, CDR2 ANQGSEA. Trimming took off 4 bases at V and 4 bases at J, with 9 bases between the two ends. There are 12 residues in the CDR3. The CDR3 protein is CSVASGPDTQYF. CDR3 nucleotides: TGCAGCGTTGCTTCGGGCCCAGATACGCAGTATTTT.

The chain is built from TRBV29-1 and TRBJ2-1; 15 nucleotides match TRBD2. The CDR3 consists of 15 residues. With V trimmed by 3 bases and J by 10 bases, 7 bases remained unmatched. From germline, CDR1 is SQVTM and CDR2 ANQGSEA. CDR3 DNA: TGCAGCGTTGATATCGGACTAGCGGGAGGGGGGGAGCAGTTCTTC. This gives the protein CSVDIGLAGGGEQFF.

V is TRBV20-1 and J is TRBJ2-7; 7 bases align to TRBD2. This CDR3 has 14 residues. Per germline, CDR1 DFQATT and CDR2 SNEGSKA (reference sequence). V dropped 6 bases and J dropped 5; count of bases not matched to a gene: 13. CDR3 nucleotides: TGCAGTGCCAAGTACGGCGGGGGAGCGGACGAGCAGTACTTC. Protein product: CSAKYGGGADEQYF.

The rearrangement uses TRBV6-2 or TRBV6-3 and TRBJ1-1; D is undetermined. The CDR3 extends over 13 amino acids. The germline gives CDR1 MNHEY, CDR2 SVGEGT. The ends were cut back, 2 bases at V and 4 bases at J, with 8 bases in the middle. CDR3 sequence (DNA): TGTGCCAGCAGTTACAGGGTGGGCACTGAAGCTTTCTTT. Translated: CASSYRVGTEAFF.

The chain has TRBV3-1 and TRBJ1-3, with D maybe TRBD1 (6 bases). From germline, CDR1 is LGHDT and CDR2 YNNKEL (reference sequence). This CDR3 has 14 residues. V dropped 4 bases and J dropped 3 bases, with 10 bases sitting between them. CDR3 sequence (DNA): TGTGCCAGCAGCCGACAGGTTTTTGGAAACACCATATATTTT. Amino acid sequence: CASSRQVFGNTIYF.

This chain connects TRBV29-1 to TRBJ1-2; D is ambiguous. The CDR3 runs 11 residues. Trimming stripped 2 bases from V and 6 bases from J, with 7 bases between. Looked up from germline, CDR1 is SQVTM and CDR2 is ANQGSEA. The CDR3 protein is CSVERDNGYTF. The CDR3 region has the DNA TGCAGCGTTGAACGCGATAATGGCTACACCTTC.

The chain couples TRBV7-8 to TRBJ1-1; D remains ambiguous. This CDR3 has 13 residues. Germline CDR1 is SGHVS and CDR2 is FQNEAQ. Trimming removed 3 bases at V and 1 base at J, with 6 bases between. CDR3 DNA sequence: TGTGCCAGCAGCTTTCAGGAGAACACTGAAGCTTTCTTT. It yields the protein CASSFQENTEAFF. The variable domain in full, completed from reference TRBV7-8 and TRBJ1-1, reads GAGVSQSPRYKVAKRGQDVALRCDPISGHVSLFWYQQALGQGPEFLTYFQNEAQLDKSGLPSDRFFAERPEGSVSTLKIQRTQQEDSAVYLCASSFQENTEAFFGQGTRLTVV.

This CDR3 reads CASSPVSRETQYF. Written as DNA, the CDR3 is TGTGCCAGCTCACCAGTGAGTAGGGAGACCCAGTACTTC. The chain links TRBV18 to TRBJ2-5; D call uncertain. Trimming stripped 2 bases from V and 5 bases from J, with 9 bases between. The CDR3 sequence is 13 residues long. CDR1 and CDR2 (germline): KGHSH, LQKENI.

V and J are TRBV27 and TRBJ2-7; no firm D call. The V gene's germline CDR1 is MNHEY and CDR2 SMNVEV (reference sequence). V lost 4 bases and J lost 3, with 13 bases in between. There are 14 residues in the CDR3. The CDR3 DNA reads as TGTGCCAGCAGTTCCACCTCGACCGTCTACGAGCAGTACTTC. Its protein product is CASSSTSTVYEQYF.

The gene calls are TRBV29-1 and TRBJ2-1, with TRBD2 matching over 7 bases. V dropped 4 bases and J dropped 12; count of bases not matched to a gene: 9. This CDR3 has 12 residues. Germline CDR1 reads SQVTM; CDR2 reads ANQGSEA. CDR3 loop: CSVAGLAVRQFF. The DNA for the CDR3 is TGCAGCGTTGCGGGGCTAGCGGTAAGGCAGTTCTTC.

This sequence joins TRBV5-1 and TRBJ2-6; D may be TRBD1 (6 bases). Deletions cut 0 bases from V and 0 bases from J, with 7 bases between. The CDR3 has 16 residues. In germline, CDR1 is SGHRS, CDR2 YFSETQ. CDR3: CASSLGQVSGANVLTF. The CDR3 DNA is TGCGCCAGCAGCTTGGGACAGGTCTCTGGGGCCAACGTCCTGACTTTC.

The chain employs TRBV5-1 and TRBJ1-2; 9 positions match TRBD1. The CDR3 totals 14 residues. CDR1 and CDR2 (germline): SGHRS, YFSETQ. The ends lost 3 bases at V and 9 bases at J; junction bases unmatched: 9. CDR3 residues: CASSSPGQGQSYTF. CDR3 bases: TGCGCCAGCAGCTCACCGGGACAGGGACAGAGCTACACCTTC.

The V call is TRBV5-6, the J call TRBJ1-2, with TRBD1 matching 11 bases. CDR3 length equals 17 residues. V was pared by 1 base and J by 4 bases, with 9 bases of the junction left unmatched. Per the germline V gene, CDR1 is SGHDT and CDR2 is YYEEEE. The DNA for the CDR3 is TGTGCCAGCAGCTTGCTGGGGACAGGGGGGGACCTCTATGGCTACACCTTC. Translation: CASSLLGTGGDLYGYTF.

The rearrangement uses TRBV6-2 or TRBV6-3 and TRBJ2-4; D might be TRBD1 (5 bases). The CDR3 extends over 14 amino acids. V lost 3 bases and J 7 bases, leaving 13 bases between the germline ends. The germline V gene encodes CDR1 MNHEY and CDR2 SVGEGT. This chain's CDR3 is CASSYREGVNIQYF. In nucleotides, the CDR3 is TGTGCCAGCAGTTATCGTGAAGGGGTGAACATTCAGTACTTC.

This chain uses TRBV20-1 with TRBJ2-7, with D perhaps being TRBD1 or TRBD2 (5 bases each). The CDR3 has 15 residues. Germline values: CDR1 DFQATT, CDR2 SNEGSKA (reference sequence). V lost 3 bases to trimming and J lost 3 bases, with 18 bases between them. The CDR3 sequence is CSASSLGRELYEQYF. The CDR3 DNA reads TGCAGTGCTAGCTCTTTGGGACGTGAGCTCTACGAGCAGTACTTC.

The J gene is TRBJ2-6, the V gene TRBV20-1, with TRBD2 as a possible D gene (6 bases). Trimming removed 1 base at V and 3 bases at J, with 13 bases between. The germline V gene has CDR1 DFQATT and CDR2 SNEGSKA (reference sequence). This CDR3 contains 16 residues. CDR3 protein: CSARASSGVGANVLTF. CDR3 in DNA: TGCAGTGCTAGAGCCTCATCGGGGGTTGGGGCCAACGTCCTGACTTTC.

The chain carries TRBV29-1 and TRBJ1-2, with 8 bases identical to TRBD1. The junction had 13 bases not matched to a gene; V was cut back by 6 bases and J by 4 bases. The CDR3 is made up of 15 amino acids. Germline loops: CDR1 SQVTM, CDR2 ANQGSEA. The CDR3 sequence is CSVARTGRVLYGYTF. CDR3 sequence (DNA): TGCAGCGTCGCTCGGACAGGGAGGGTCCTCTATGGCTACACCTTC.

This clonotype was seen a few times. The chain's CDR3 is CATSDFGTVSYF. Written as DNA, the CDR3 is TGTGCCACCAGTGATTTTGGGACAGTCTCATACTTC. The rearrangement links TRBV24-1 to TRBJ2-7; 7 positions match TRBD1. Trimming cost V 1 base and J 13 bases; bases outside gene matches: 6. The CDR3 has 12 residues. Germline-derived CDR1 and CDR2 are KGHDR and SFDVKD.

J is TRBJ1-2 and V is TRBV5-1, with TRBD1 matching 7 bases. J gave up 6 bases and V 0 bases, and 2 bases lay outside the gene matches. The CDR3 runs 13 residues. The germline gives CDR1 SGHRS, CDR2 YFSETQ. Here the CDR3 reads CASSLEQGNGYTF. CDR3 nucleotides: TGCGCCAGCAGCTTGGAACAGGGGAATGGCTACACCTTC.

The chain couples TRBV20-1 to TRBJ2-1; either TRBD1 or TRBD2 may fit D (5 bases each). The CDR3 sequence is 12 residues long. The V gene lost 5 bases and the J gene lost 7 bases, with 12 bases spanning the gap. Germline-derived CDR1 and CDR2 are DFQATT and SNEGSKA (reference sequence). The CDR3 region is CSAGETVNEQFF. In DNA, the CDR3 is TGCAGTGCTGGGGAGACAGTTAATGAGCAGTTCTTC.

This chain joins TRBV30 and TRBJ1-1; D is undetermined. Deletions cut 2 bases from V and 1 base from J, with 8 bases between. Germline loops: CDR1 GTSNPN, CDR2 SVGIG (reference sequence). CDR3 length: 13 residues. CDR3 amino acids: CAWSTETNTEAFF. For the CDR3, the DNA is TGTGCCTGGAGTACAGAGACGAACACTGAAGCTTTCTTT. Full variable domain (outside the CDR3, taken from reference TRBV30 and TRBJ1-1): SQTIHQWPATLVQPVGSPLSLECTVEGTSNPNLYWYRQAAGRGLQLLFYSVGIGQISSEVPQNLSASRPQDRQFILSSKKLLLSDSGFYLCAWSTETNTEAFFGQGTRLTVV.